A single T cell receptor beta chain is shown here with its context. Its antigen is currently not known. No much larger clonotype is one base removed from it; base qualities were not supplied. This sample is part of a study of identical twins (TCRdb year 2016). Regarding the research as a whole: To test whether fetal clonotypes persist, this study deep-sequenced TCR alpha and beta repertoires from monozygotic twins, from unrelated adults of various ages, and from cord blood. Replicate twin experiments were performed at different times using different library preparation protocols to rule out contamination. Overall study outcomes, separate from this receptor: Fewer insertions were carried by abundant cord blood beta clonotypes, a similar but weaker trend appeared in young adult naive repertoires, and no such trend appeared in memory repertoires. Zero-insertion analyses could be partly confounded by invariant T cells such as MAIT and iNKT, although diverse VJ usage argued against such confounding for most clonotypes. In monozygotic twins, out-of-frame TCR alpha sharing was systematically underestimated by recombination models, although the models agreed with sharing between unrelated individuals. Compared with coincidental sharing between unrelated individuals, out-of-frame TCR alpha sequences shared between twins had an excess of sequences with low generation probability. Conclusions relied on cross-sectional statistical analysis, since the same donors could not be followed over many years. The excess sharing between twins in beta out-of-frame sequences was weaker because fewer shared sequences reduced the signal-to-noise ratio.

All donors were healthy Caucasians. Three pairs of female monozygotic twins, all aged roughly 18 to 29 years, made up the twin cohort. Positive isolation kits from Invitrogen were used to isolate the CD4+ and CD8+ T cell populations. The library was built by means of 5' RACE. The instrument given in TCRdb is Illumina HiSeq 2000. A universal primer binding site was introduced by template switching, and a unique molecular identifier was present in the final cDNA, enabling accurate counting of TCR cDNA molecules. First-strand cDNA for TCR alpha and beta chains was synthesized from specific primers in the conserved constant-segment region. To control for contamination, every cDNA library was double barcoded, receiving both a SMART-Mk sample barcode and Illumina barcodes. TruSeq adapter sequences, together with Illumina sample barcodes, were added in two successive PCR steps. The Illumina HiSeq platform was used with custom primers to sequence TCR alpha and beta cDNA libraries. Turning to the authors' computational methods: Raw reads were processed with MiGEC to extract unique molecular identifiers, and MiXCR was used to determine CDR3 positions. Recombination models were inferred per individual with the repgenHMM and IGoR tools using an EM algorithm. Shared clonotypes were analyzed with the tcR package in R, and sharing was normalized by the product of cloneset sizes. Out-of-frame nonproductive sequences were analyzed to study raw recombination free of thymic and clonal selection effects. TCRdb took the public reads, trimmed them with fastp at Q25, ran MiXCR for clone calling and kept in-frame beta chains. Rows merge per CDR3 protein into single entries with the most common DNA and genes. The V and J calls here are based on TCRdb, not the publication. This sample gives some 440,000 distinct CDR3 sequences in total; 24% of them show up just once. The ten largest clones take up 2.9% of the sample.

The same specimen was also included in a second study, on T cells expressing NK-cell markers. The second study, in turn, reports: In sorted CD3+CD56+NKG2C+, CD3+CD56+NKG2C- and CD3+CD56-NKG2C+ T-cell subsets from eight or nine donors, TCR beta-chain repertoires were profiled. Of the eight sequenced donors, seven were found to be HCMV-seropositive and one was found to be HCMV-seronegative. To restrict sorting to alphabetaTCR-expressing T cells, an anti-gammadeltaTCR antibody was added in several experiments. In six donors, the dominant CD3+CD56+NKG2C+ clonotypes ranked among the top 10 CD8+ clonotypes, making up about 1.0-7.0% of CD8+ T cells. Those dominant clonotypes were again the most abundant among CD3+CD56-NKG2C+ cells in a few donors, at 28.3-60.1%. Whether the expanded NKG2C-expressing T cell clones were specific for HCMV antigens was left unclear. All eight donors whose samples were sequenced were randomly selected healthy volunteers, three of them men and five women. HCMV-specific IgG was detected in serum with a commercial ELISA kit to determine HCMV serostatus. Reads were demultiplexed and grouped by UMI with MIGEC, and clonotypes were assembled and quantified with MiTCR. To exclude erroneous sequences, only TCR cDNA sequences supported by at least two reads were retained. The tcR package was used for downstream repertoire analysis, and clonotypes were matched across fractions by CDR3 nucleotide sequence plus V segment. Antigen specificity was annotated against VDJdb with VDJmatch, allowing one amino acid substitution in CDR3.

Sequences were obtained from CD4+ T cells sorted from blood. The clonotype was recovered from a woman under 30 in good health.

The CDR3 region: CASSKSGSTDTQYF. The nucleotide sequence reads TGTGCCAGCAGTAAAAGCGGGAGCACAGATACGCAGTATTTT. This chain is built from TRBV3-1 and TRBJ2-3; the D region possibly corresponds to TRBD2 (6 bases align). V and J lose 6 bases and 0 bases, and a span of 10 bases separates them. Looking up the germline V gene (reference sequence) yields CDR1 LGHDT and CDR2 YNNKEL. There are 14 amino acids in the CDR3, from cysteine to phenylalanine inclusive. Only the CDR3 part of the read is kept: 42 bases, read in frame from the first base.